The clone carrying this T cell receptor (beta chain) was found a few times. These data belong to a study of CD8 T cells in ankylosing spondylitis. CDR1 is MNHEY, CDR2 SVGAGI, per germline. The CDR3 spans 11 residues. V gave up 7 bases and J gave up 9 bases, with 10 bases separating them. Each CDR3 protein is one row after TCRdb ran MiXCR on the 5' RACE reads. The sample yields around 250,000 distinct CDR3 sequences, more than 25% seen once. The receptor was isolated from a male donor with ankylosing spondylitis or in good health (not recorded which). The sample consisted of blood, either unsorted or a sorted T cell fraction (not recorded which). V gene TRBV6-5 combines with J gene TRBJ2-1, with unresolved D. The CDR3 DNA reads as TGTGCCAGCATCGGGCTTGGTGAGCAGTTCTTC. This translates into CASIGLGEQFF.